These 10 T cell receptor beta chains share one sample of origin, sequenced in a study of early T cells in non-severe SARS-CoV-2 infection. MiXCR, applied by TCRdb to the 5' RACE reads, yields one record per CDR3 protein. The sample lists 87,000 or so distinct CDR3 sequences, more than 9% occurring once. The sample was whole blood. Every receptor here comes from an adult who was a healthcare worker with PCR-confirmed SARS-CoV-2 infection or an uninfected control (not recorded which).

The table lists this clonotype with a few counts. The chain has TRBV4-3 and TRBJ2-1, with TRBD2 matching 11 bases. CDR1 is LGHNA and CDR2 is YSLEER in the germline V gene. J was trimmed by 7 bases and V by 0 bases; bases with no gene match: 2. This CDR3 is 15 amino acids long. The CDR3 spells CASSQDSGGVNEQFF. The CDR3 nucleotides are TGCGCCAGCAGCCAAGATAGCGGGGGGGTGAATGAGCAGTTCTTC.

This clonotype was detected many times. V usage is TRBV2 and J usage is TRBJ2-7; D remains unclear. The CDR3 extends over 12 amino acids. Trimming stripped 4 bases from V and 7 bases from J, with 11 bases between. The germline CDR1 and CDR2 sequences are SNHLY and FYNNEI. CDR3 in amino acids: CASSGPGGEQYF. DNA for the CDR3: TGTGCCAGCAGTGGCCCAGGTGGGGAGCAGTACTTC. The full variable domain, with the rest looked up from reference TRBV2 and TRBJ2-7, is EPEVTQTPSHQVTQMGQEVILRCVPISNHLYFYWYRQILGQKVEFLVSFYNNEISEKSEIFDDQFSVERPDGSNFTLKIRSTKLEDSAMYFCASSGPGGEQYFGPGTRLTVT.

The V gene is TRBV20-1, the J gene TRBJ2-1, with 10 positions matching TRBD2. Trimming took 7 bases from V and 4 from J; bases not matched to a gene: 13. There are 16 residues in the CDR3. Germline V lookup: CDR1 DFQATT, CDR2 SNEGSKA (reference sequence). The chain's CDR3 is CSVRSSSGRMYNEQFF. CDR3 nucleotide sequence: TGCAGTGTCAGGTCCTCTAGCGGGAGAATGTACAATGAGCAGTTCTTC.

The chain recombines TRBV5-6 with TRBJ2-5, with a weak D call TRBD2 (5 bases). The V end was cut by 3 bases, the J end by 7 bases, with 19 bases between. The germline gives CDR1 SGHDT, CDR2 YYEEEE. CDR3 size: 15 residues. The CDR3 region has the DNA TGTGCCAGCAGCTGGATCGGACTCCTGGAAGGGACCCAGTACTTC. Its protein product is CASSWIGLLEGTQYF. Full variable domain (remainder filled in from reference TRBV5-6 and TRBJ2-5): DAGVTQSPTHLIKTRGQQVTLRCSPKSGHDTVSWYQQALGQGPQFIFQYYEEEERQRGNFPDRFSGHQFPNYSSELNVNALLLGDSALYLCASSWIGLLEGTQYFGPGTRLLVL.

This clonotype was recorded many times. The chain carries TRBV6-2 or TRBV6-3 and TRBJ2-1; possible D gene TRBD1, 5 bases. The germline V and J ends were trimmed by 6 bases and 0 bases, with 6 bases remaining between them. This CDR3 region has 13 residues. Germline assignment: CDR1 MNHEY and CDR2 SVGEGT. CDR3 region: CASRDNSYNEQFF. CDR3 bases: TGTGCCAGCAGGGACAACTCCTACAATGAGCAGTTCTTC.

This clonotype was observed a few times. The chain links TRBV9 to TRBJ2-4; D remains ambiguous. The CDR3 is 12 amino acids. Per germline, CDR1 SGDLS and CDR2 YYNGEE. V was clipped by 3 bases and J by 8 bases, with 9 bases between them. The DNA for the CDR3 is TGTGCCAGCAGCGGTGCTAAGGACATTCAGTACTTC. Protein: CASSGAKDIQYF.

This clonotype has just a few counts. The chain uses TRBV12-3 or TRBV12-4 and TRBJ1-1; no clear D. This CDR3 spans 14 amino acids. Trimming took off 6 bases at V and 3 bases at J, with 14 bases between the two ends. CDR3: CASRLDKGYTEAFF. The DNA of the CDR3 is TGTGCCAGCAGACTTGACAAGGGCTACACTGAAGCTTTCTTT.

CDR3 loop: CATSDSIAEGDNEQFF. The CDR3 coding sequence is TGTGCCACCAGTGACTCCATAGCGGAGGGGGACAATGAGCAGTTCTTC. V is TRBV24-1 and J is TRBJ2-1, with D perhaps matching TRBD1 or TRBD2 (6 bases each). Germline CDR1 and CDR2: KGHDR and SFDVKD. The CDR3 sequence is 16 residues long. With 4 bases removed from V and 5 bases from J, the gap between germline ends came to 17 bases.

This clonotype was observed at least ten times. V is TRBV7-3 and J is TRBJ2-1; tentatively, D is TRBD1 or TRBD2 (5 bases each). There are 15 residues in the CDR3. V was clipped by 6 bases and J by 2 bases, with 14 bases between them. CDR1 and CDR2 (germline): SGHTA, FQGTGA. CDR3 amino acids: CASRSGTGPYNEQFF. For the CDR3, the DNA is TGTGCCAGCAGGTCCGGGACGGGTCCCTACAATGAGCAGTTCTTC.

Only a few counts were recorded for this clonotype. The V call is TRBV11-2, the J call TRBJ2-1; D may be TRBD1 (5 bases). The CDR3 is 16 amino acids. Trimming pared 5 bases from V and 2 bases from J, leaving 16 bases between. CDR1 is SGHAT, CDR2 FQNNGV, per germline. Here the CDR3 DNA reads TGTGCCAGCAGCGAGACCGTAGGGGTTGCCTACAATGAGCAGTTCTTC. Translated, it gives CASSETVGVAYNEQFF.